This entry is about one T cell receptor beta chain. Which antigen it targets is not known. No much larger clone is present one base from it, and per-base qualities are unavailable. RNA was extracted with the RNeasy kit and 0.5 to 1 ug was reverse transcribed using random hexamers. TCR beta CDR3 regions were amplified with the immunoSEQ multiplex PCR assay covering 54 Vbeta and 13 Jbeta segments. Bias from PCR amplification was corrected by using a synthetic template baseline for primer optimization and for computational correction. The authors' pipeline ran thus. Reads were assigned to V, D and J genes according to IMGT and analyzed in immunoSEQ Analyzer, with only productive sequences retained. Clonality was computed as one minus Shannon entropy normalized by log2 of the number of productive unique sequences. For each patient and control, public and private clones were evaluated among the 100 most prevalent clones. Susac-specific clones were defined as absent from healthy and MS cohorts, over a thousand published viral clones and other ImmuneACCESS disease sequences. In TCRdb, the public reads were trimmed at Q25 with fastp and aligned with MiXCR, with productive beta chains retained. Rows merge per CDR3 protein into single entries with the most common DNA and genes. In this record, the V and J calls reflect TCRdb's handling and not the investigators' own analysis. The table for this sample lists about 200,000 distinct CDR3 sequences; 80% to 95% of them were counted only once. The ten largest account for less than 0.15% of the sample.

This sample was taken from a study of CD8 T cells in Susac syndrome (dated by TCRdb to between 2017 and 2020). Describing the broader study: The study used repertoire sequencing to test whether antigen drove CD8+ T cell activation and differentiation in Susac syndrome. The study compared CD8+ T cell repertoire clonality among 12 healthy donors, roughly 14 Susac syndrome patients and roughly 15 multiple sclerosis patients. What the work shows at the level of the full study, not this receptor alone: The TCR sequencing and HLA analysis was acknowledged to have included a relatively small number of individuals.

In the germline V gene (reference sequence), CDR1 corresponds to GTSNPN and CDR2 to SVGIG. Unmatched junction bases come to 15, with V trimmed by 2 bases and J by 8 bases. The CDR3 numbers 16 residues from cysteine through phenylalanine. Only CDR3 DNA is held: 48 bases, read in frame from base 1. Peripheral blood CD8+ and CD4+ T cells from healthy donors, Susac syndrome patients and multiple sclerosis patients were profiled by high-throughput TCR beta sequencing. The multiple sclerosis controls were treatment-naive patients who had stable or active relapsing-remitting disease and met the revised McDonald criteria. Bulk CD8+ and CD4+ T cells were purified by magnetic negative isolation, whereas CD8+ TEMRA cells were enriched by FACS. Blood was drawn into EDTA tubes, processed within 24 hours, and PBMCs were isolated by density gradient centrifugation. PBMCs destined for TCR sequencing were cryopreserved in liquid nitrogen and later thawed in a 37 °C water bath. The sorted or isolated CD4+, CD8+ and CD8+ TEMRA cells had a purity of 90% or higher.

This sequence uses TRBV30 and TRBJ2-1, and 7 junction bases match TRBD1. Source material: CD8+ T cells from PBMCs. The TCR originated in a human donor with multiple sclerosis. The DNA reads as follows: TGTGCCTGGAGTCCGAACGTCGGGACAGTTTTCGATGAGCAGTTCTTC. Its amino acids are CAWSPNVGTVFDEQFF.